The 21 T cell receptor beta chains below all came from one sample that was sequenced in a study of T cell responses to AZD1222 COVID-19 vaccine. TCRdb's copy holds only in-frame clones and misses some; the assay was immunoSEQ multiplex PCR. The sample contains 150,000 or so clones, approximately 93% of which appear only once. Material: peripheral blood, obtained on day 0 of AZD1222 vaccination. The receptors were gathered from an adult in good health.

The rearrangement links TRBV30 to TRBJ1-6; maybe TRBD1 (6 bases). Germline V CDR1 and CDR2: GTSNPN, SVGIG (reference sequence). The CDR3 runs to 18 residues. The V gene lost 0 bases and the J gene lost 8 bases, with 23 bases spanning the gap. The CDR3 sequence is CAWSVGRQQGGLDSPLHF. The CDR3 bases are TGTGCCTGGAGTGTAGGTCGTCAACAGGGTGGGCTGGATTCACCCCTCCACTTT. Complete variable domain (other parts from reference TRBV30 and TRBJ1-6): SQTIHQWPATLVQPVGSPLSLECTVEGTSNPNLYWYRQAAGRGLQLLFYSVGIGQISSEVPQNLSASRPQDRQFILSSKKLLLSDSGFYLCAWSVGRQQGGLDSPLHFGNGTRLTVT.

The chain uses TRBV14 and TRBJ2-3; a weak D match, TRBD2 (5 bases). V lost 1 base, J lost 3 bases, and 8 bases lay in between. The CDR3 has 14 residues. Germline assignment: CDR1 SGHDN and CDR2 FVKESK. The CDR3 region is CASSQAWRTDTQYF. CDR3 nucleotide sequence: TGTGCCAGCAGCCAAGCTTGGAGGACAGATACGCAGTATTTT.

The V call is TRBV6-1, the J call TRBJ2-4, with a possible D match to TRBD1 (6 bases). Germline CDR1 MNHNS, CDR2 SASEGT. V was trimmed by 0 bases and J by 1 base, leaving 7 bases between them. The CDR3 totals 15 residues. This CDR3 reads CASSEARGAKNIQYF. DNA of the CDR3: TGTGCCAGCAGTGAAGCGAGGGGGGCCAAAAACATTCAGTACTTC.

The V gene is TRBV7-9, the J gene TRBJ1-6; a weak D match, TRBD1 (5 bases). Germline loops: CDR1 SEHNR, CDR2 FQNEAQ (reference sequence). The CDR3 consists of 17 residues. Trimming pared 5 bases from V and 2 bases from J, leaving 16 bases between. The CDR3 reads CASSLGGGSAYNSPLHF. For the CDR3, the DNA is TGTGCCAGCAGCCTCGGTGGGGGAAGCGCCTATAATTCACCCCTCCACTTT.

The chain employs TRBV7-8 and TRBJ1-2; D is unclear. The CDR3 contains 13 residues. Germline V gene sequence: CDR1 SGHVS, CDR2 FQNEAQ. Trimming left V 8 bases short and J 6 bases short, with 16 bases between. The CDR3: CASFRNVRHGYTF. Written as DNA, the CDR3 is TGTGCCAGCTTTCGCAACGTCAGGCATGGCTACACCTTC.

The CDR3 DNA follows: TGTGCCAGTAGTATAGAGGGGGTGTTTGGCTACACCTTC. Amino acid sequence: CASSIEGVFGYTF. The chain has TRBV19 and TRBJ1-2; D perhaps matches TRBD1 (5 bases). V was trimmed by 0 bases and J by 7 bases, leaving 9 bases between them. This CDR3 comprises 13 residues. CDR1 and CDR2 from the germline V gene are LNHDA and SQIVND (reference sequence).

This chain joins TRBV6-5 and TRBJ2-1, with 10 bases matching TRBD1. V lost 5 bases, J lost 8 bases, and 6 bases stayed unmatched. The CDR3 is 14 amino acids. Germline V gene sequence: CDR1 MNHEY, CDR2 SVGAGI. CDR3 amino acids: CASSPDRGLHEQFF. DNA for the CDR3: TGTGCCAGCAGTCCGGACAGGGGGTTACATGAGCAGTTCTTC.

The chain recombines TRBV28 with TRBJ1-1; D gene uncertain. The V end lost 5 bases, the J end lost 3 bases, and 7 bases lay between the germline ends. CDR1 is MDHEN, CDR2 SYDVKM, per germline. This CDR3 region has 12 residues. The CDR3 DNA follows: TGTGCCAGCAGTCCCTTGGACACTGAAGCTTTCTTT. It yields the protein CASSPLDTEAFF.

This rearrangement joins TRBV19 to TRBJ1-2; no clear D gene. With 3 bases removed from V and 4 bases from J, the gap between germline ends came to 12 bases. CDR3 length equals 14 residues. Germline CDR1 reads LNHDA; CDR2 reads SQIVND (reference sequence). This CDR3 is CASSMLGAGYGYTF. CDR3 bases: TGTGCCAGTAGTATGTTGGGCGCAGGCTATGGCTACACCTTC.

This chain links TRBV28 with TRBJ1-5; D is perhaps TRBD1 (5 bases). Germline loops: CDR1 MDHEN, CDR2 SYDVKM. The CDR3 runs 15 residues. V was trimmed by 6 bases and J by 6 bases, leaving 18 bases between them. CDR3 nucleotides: TGTGCCAGCAGCCCTCACGGGGCGGTTATTCAGCCCCAGCATTTT. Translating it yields CASSPHGAVIQPQHF. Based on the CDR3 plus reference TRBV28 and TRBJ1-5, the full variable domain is DVKVTQSSRYLVKRTGEKVFLECVQDMDHENMFWYRQDPGLGLRLIYFSYDVKMKEKGDIPEGYSVSREKKERFSLILESASTNQTSMYLCASSPHGAVIQPQHFGDGTRLSIL.

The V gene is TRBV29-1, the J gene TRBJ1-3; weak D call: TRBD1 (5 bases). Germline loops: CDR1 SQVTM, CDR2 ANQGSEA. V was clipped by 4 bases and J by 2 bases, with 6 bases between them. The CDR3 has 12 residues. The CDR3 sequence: CSVAGPGNTIYF. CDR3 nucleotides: TGCAGCGTTGCAGGGCCTGGAAACACCATATATTTT.

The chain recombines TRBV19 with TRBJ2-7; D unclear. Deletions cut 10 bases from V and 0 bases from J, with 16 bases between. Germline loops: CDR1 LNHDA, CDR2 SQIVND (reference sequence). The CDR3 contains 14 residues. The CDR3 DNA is TGTGCCACCTCTGCAAGGGCCCCCTCCTACGAGCAGTACTTC. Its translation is CATSARAPSYEQYF. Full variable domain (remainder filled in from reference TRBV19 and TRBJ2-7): DGGITQSPKYLFRKEGQNVTLSCEQNLNHDAMYWYRQDPGQGLRLIYYSQIVNDFQKGDIAEGYSVSREKKESFPLTVTSAQKNPTAFYLCATSARAPSYEQYFGPGTRLTVT.

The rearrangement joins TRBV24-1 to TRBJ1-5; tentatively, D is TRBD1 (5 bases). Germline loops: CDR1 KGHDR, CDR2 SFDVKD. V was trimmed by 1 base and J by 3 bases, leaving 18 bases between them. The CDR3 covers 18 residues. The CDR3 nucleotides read TGTGCCACCAGTGATTTTCCCCGGGACCTCTACCCCAATCAGCCCCAGCATTTT. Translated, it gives CATSDFPRDLYPNQPQHF.

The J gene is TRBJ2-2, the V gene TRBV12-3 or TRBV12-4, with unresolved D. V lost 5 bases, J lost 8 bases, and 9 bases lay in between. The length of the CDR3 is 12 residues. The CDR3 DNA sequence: TGTGCCAGCAGTCTATACGCTGGGGAGCTGTTTTTT. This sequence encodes CASSLYAGELFF.

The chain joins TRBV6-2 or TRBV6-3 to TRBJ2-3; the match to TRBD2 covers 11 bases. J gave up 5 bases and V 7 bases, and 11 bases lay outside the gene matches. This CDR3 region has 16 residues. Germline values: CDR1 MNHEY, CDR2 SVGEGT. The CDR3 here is CASTPRLAGGEDTQYF. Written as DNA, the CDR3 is TGTGCCAGCACCCCACGCCTAGCGGGGGGAGAAGATACGCAGTATTTT.

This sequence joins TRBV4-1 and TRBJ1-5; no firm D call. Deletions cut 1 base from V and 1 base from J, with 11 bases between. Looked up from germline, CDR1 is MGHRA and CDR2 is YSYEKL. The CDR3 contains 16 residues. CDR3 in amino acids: CASSQGFLGSNQPQHF. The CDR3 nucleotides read TGCGCCAGCAGCCAAGGTTTCCTAGGGAGCAATCAGCCCCAGCATTTT.

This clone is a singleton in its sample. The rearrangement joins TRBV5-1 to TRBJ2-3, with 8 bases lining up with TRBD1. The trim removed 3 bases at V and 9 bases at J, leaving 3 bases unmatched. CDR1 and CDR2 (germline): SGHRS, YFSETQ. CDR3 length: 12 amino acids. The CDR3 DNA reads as TGCGCCAGCAGCTCTGGACAGGGAACGCAGTATTTT. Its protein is CASSSGQGTQYF.

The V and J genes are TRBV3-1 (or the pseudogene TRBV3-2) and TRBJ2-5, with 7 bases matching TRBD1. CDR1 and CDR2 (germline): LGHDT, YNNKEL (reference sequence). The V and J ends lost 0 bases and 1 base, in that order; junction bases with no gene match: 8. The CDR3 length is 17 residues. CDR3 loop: CASSQEGTELSQETQYF. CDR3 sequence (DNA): TGTGCCAGCAGCCAAGAAGGGACAGAGTTATCCCAAGAGACCCAGTACTTC.

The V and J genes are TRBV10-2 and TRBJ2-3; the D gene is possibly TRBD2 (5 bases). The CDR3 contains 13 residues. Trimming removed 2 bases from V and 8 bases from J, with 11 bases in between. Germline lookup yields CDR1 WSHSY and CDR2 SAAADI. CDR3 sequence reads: CASSEGLPLTQYF. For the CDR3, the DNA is TGCGCCAGCAGTGAGGGACTCCCACTTACGCAGTATTTT.

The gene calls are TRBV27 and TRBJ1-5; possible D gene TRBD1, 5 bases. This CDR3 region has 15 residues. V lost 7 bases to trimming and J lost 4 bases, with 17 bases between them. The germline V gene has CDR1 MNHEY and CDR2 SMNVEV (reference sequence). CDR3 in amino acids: CASKETFRGNQPQHF. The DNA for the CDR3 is TGTGCCAGCAAAGAGACCTTTAGGGGAAATCAGCCCCAGCATTTT.

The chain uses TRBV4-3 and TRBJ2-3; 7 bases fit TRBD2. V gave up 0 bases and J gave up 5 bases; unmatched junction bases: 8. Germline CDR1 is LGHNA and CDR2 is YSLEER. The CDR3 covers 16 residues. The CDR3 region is CASSQDLAGVGDTQYF. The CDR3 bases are TGCGCCAGCAGCCAAGACTTGGCGGGGGTCGGAGATACGCAGTATTTT.